A selection of T cell receptor beta chains follows, all from one sample in a study of T cell responses to AZD1222 COVID-19 vaccine. The protocol was immunoSEQ multiplex PCR, while the TCRdb copy is restricted to in-frame clones and leaves out a portion. Here the sample spans approximately 130,000 clones, 85% to 90% being singletons. The sample here was peripheral blood, taken on day 0 of AZD1222 vaccination. These receptors were taken from an adult in good health. The CDR3 runs from the conserved cysteine through the conserved F or W. The D gene is left open where the match is weak. Not all rows give a size; the values are once, few, many and, for expanded clones, a class.

J	D	size	V	DNA	CDR3
TRBJ1-2	NA	NA	TRBV6-4	TGTGCCAGCAGATATGCCTCTTCAGGGGACTATGGCTACACCTTC	CASRYASSGDYGYTF
TRBJ1-1	NA	NA	TRBV3-1/TRBV3-2	TGTGCCAGCAGCCATGACGCTGAAGCTTTCTTT	CASSHDAEAFF
TRBJ1-4	NA	NA	TRBV19	TGTGCCAGTAGTATCTTGGATAATGAAAAACTGTTTTTT	CASSILDNEKLFF
TRBJ1-6	NA	NA	TRBV7-8	TGTGCCAGCAGCTGGGACTATAATTCACCCCTCCACTTT	CASSWDYNSPLHF
TRBJ1-1	TRBD1	NA	TRBV19	TGTGCCAGTAGTTACAGGGGGGCCACTGAAGCTTTCTTT	CASSYRGATEAFF
TRBJ1-1	NA	NA	TRBV19	TGTGCCAGTAGTATAGATTTATGGAACACTGAAGCTTTCTTT	CASSIDLWNTEAFF
TRBJ2-7	TRBD1	NA	TRBV7-9	TGTGCCAGCAGCATTAGCGCAGGACAGGGGAACAAGCAGTACTTC	CASSISAGQGNKQYF
TRBJ2-4	TRBD2	NA	TRBV7-2	TGTGCCAGCAGCTTAGCAGAGCGGGGAAACATTCAGTACTTC	CASSLAERGNIQYF
TRBJ1-1	NA	NA	TRBV4-3	TGCGCCAGCAGCCCAGGGACTCCAGGGGACACTGAAGCTTTCTTT	CASSPGTPGDTEAFF
TRBJ1-2	NA	NA	TRBV10-3	TGTGCCGCCGCCCGGGATAACTATGGCTACACCTTC	CAAARDNYGYTF
TRBJ1-5	TRBD1	once	TRBV12-3/TRBV12-4	TGTGCCAGCAGTTTAGACAGGGGGCCGCCCCAGCATTTT	CASSLDRGPPQHF
TRBJ1-5	NA	NA	TRBV7-2	TGTGCCAGCAGCTTAGCGCACGCCGACAATCAGCCCCAGCATTTT	CASSLAHADNQPQHF
TRBJ1-5	NA	NA	TRBV6-5	TGTGCCAGCAGCGACACAGGGAAGGTACAGCCCCAGCATTTT	CASSDTGKVQPQHF
TRBJ2-1	TRBD1	NA	TRBV19	TGTGCCAGTAGTAAGGTTACAGGGGGCATCAATGAGCAGTTCTTC	CASSKVTGGINEQFF
TRBJ1-5	TRBD1	NA	TRBV19	TGTGCCAGTAGTATCCGGGACAGGGGTCAGCCCCAGCATTTT	CASSIRDRGQPQHF
TRBJ2-7	NA	NA	TRBV19	TGTGCCAGTAGTATTCTGACCGGGTACGAGCAGTACTTC	CASSILTGYEQYF
TRBJ1-6	NA	NA	TRBV7-5	TGTGTCAGAAGGGGGGGGAGGAGCTCCTATAATTCACCCCTCCACTTT	CVRRGGRSSYNSPLHF
TRBJ1-1	NA	few	TRBV10-3	TGTGCCATCAGCCCCCCAGGGGCGTCCGGCACTGAAGCTTTCTTT	CAISPPGASGTEAFF
TRBJ1-1	TRBD1	NA	TRBV10-3	TGTGCCATCAGTGGGCAGGGGGACACTGAAGCTTTCTTT	CAISGQGDTEAFF
TRBJ1-5	NA	NA	TRBV19	TGTGCCAGTAGCAGAGACAGAAATCAGCCCCAGCATTTT	CASSRDRNQPQHF
TRBJ2-2	NA	NA	TRBV19	TGTGCCTCAAAAAGGGGGGCAGGGAACACCGGGGAGCTGTTTTTT	CASKRGAGNTGELFF
TRBJ1-4	NA	NA	TRBV5-1	TGCGCCAGCAGCCCCGAGGGGGCAACTAATGAAAAACTGTTTTTT	CASSPEGATNEKLFF
TRBJ2-2	NA	NA	TRBV3-1/TRBV3-2	TGTGCCAGCAGCCCCCCCCCGCGCGTCACCGGGGAGCTGTTTTTT	CASSPPPRVTGELFF
TRBJ2-2	TRBD1	once	TRBV6-5	TGTGCCAGCAGTACGGACAGGGAAGTTATCGGGGAGCTGTTTTTT	CASSTDREVIGELFF
TRBJ1-1	NA	NA	TRBV6-5	TGTGCCAGCAGAGCTACAGGGTTGAACACTGAAGCTTTCTTT	CASRATGLNTEAFF